This TCR beta chain was observed in a study of cytomegalovirus exposure and HLA in healthy donors. The PCR was carried out with 60 Vbeta primers and 13 Jbeta primers. Profiling relied on immunoSEQ multiplex PCR, and the TCRdb table lists in-frame clones only, not all of them. The sample records some 110,000 clones, around 64% being singletons. The germline gives CDR1 MRHNA, CDR2 SNTAGT. V gave up 5 bases and J gave up 2 bases, with 10 bases separating them. The CDR3 sequence is 14 residues long. This clone was counted once. The source material was PBMCs. The chain joins TRBV6-4 to TRBJ2-1; D is perhaps TRBD1 (6 bases). This clonotype was sampled from a man aged 25 to 40 in good health and CMV-seropositive. The CDR3 loop reads CASSPGVPYNEQFF. The CDR3 coding sequence is TGTGCCAGCAGTCCAGGGGTGCCCTACAATGAGCAGTTCTTC.